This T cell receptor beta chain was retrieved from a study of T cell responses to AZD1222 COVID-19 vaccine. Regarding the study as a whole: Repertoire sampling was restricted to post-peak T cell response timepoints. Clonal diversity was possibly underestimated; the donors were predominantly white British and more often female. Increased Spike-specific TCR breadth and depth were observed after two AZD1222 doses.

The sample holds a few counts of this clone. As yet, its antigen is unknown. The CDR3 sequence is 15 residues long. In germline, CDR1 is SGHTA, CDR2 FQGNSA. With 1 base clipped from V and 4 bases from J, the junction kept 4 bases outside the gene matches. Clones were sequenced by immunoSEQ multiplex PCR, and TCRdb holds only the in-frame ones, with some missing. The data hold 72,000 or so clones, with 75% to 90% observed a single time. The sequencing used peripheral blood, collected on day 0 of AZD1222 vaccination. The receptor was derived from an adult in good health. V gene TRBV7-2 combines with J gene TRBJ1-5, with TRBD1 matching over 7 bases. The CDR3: CASSLDRGGNQPQHF. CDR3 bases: TGTGCCAGCAGCTTAGACAGGGGCGGGAATCAGCCCCAGCATTTT. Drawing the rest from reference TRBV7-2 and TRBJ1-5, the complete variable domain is GAGVSQSPSNKVTEKGKDVELRCDPISGHTALYWYRQSLGQGLEFLIYFQGNSAPDKSGLPSDRFSAERTGGSVSTLTIQRTQQEDSAVYLCASSLDRGGNQPQHFGDGTRLSIL.